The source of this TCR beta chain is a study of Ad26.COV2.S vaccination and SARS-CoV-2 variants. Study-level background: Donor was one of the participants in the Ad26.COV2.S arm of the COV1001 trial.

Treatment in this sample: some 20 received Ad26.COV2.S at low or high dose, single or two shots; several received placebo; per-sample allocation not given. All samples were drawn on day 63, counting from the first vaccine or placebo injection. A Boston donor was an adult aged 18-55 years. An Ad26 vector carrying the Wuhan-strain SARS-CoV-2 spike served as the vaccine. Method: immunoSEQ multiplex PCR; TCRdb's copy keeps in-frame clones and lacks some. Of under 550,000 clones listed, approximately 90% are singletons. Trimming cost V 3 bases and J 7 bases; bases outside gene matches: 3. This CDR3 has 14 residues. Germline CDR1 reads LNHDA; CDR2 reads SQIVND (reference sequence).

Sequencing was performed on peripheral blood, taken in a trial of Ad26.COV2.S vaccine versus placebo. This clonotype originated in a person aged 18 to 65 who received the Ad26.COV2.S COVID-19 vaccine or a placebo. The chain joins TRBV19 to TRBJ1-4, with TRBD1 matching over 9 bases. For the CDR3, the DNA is TGTGCCAGTAGTATCACAGGGGGCCTTGAAAAACTGTTTTTT. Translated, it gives CASSITGGLEKLFF.